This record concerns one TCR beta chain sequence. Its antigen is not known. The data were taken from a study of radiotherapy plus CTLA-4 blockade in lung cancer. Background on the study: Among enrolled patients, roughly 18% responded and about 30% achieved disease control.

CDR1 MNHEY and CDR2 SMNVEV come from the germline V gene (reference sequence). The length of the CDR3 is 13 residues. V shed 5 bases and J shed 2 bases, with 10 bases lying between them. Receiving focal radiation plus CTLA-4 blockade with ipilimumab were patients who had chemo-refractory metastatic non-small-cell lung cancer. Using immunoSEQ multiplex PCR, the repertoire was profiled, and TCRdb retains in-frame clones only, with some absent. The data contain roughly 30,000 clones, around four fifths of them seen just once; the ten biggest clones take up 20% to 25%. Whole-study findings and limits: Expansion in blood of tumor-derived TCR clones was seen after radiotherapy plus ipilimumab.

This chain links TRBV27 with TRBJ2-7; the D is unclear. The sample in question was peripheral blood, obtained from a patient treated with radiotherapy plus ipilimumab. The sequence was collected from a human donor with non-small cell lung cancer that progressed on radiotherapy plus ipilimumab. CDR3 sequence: CASSLNTAYEQYF. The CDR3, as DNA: TGTGCCAGCAGTCTCAACACGGCCTACGAGCAGTACTTC.